This TCR beta chain was recorded in a study of control samples from healthy donors and cancer patients. Only in-frame clones appear in the TCRdb table, and some are missing; sequencing was by immunoSEQ multiplex PCR. Found here are 150,000 to 200,000 clones, approximately 94% of them singletons; the top ten hold about 1.4%. CDR3 size: 18 residues. The V and J ends lost 0 bases and 2 bases, in that order; junction bases with no gene match: 11. Germline lookup yields CDR1 ENHRY and CDR2 SYGVKD. Input material: blood. This TCR was sampled from a man aged 30-40 years in good health. The chain is built from TRBV10-3 and TRBJ2-3, with 7 bases matching TRBD1. CDR3 amino acids: CAISESRTPGGSTDTQYF. CDR3 bases: TGTGCCATCAGTGAGTCCAGAACCCCAGGGGGTTCCACAGATACGCAGTATTTT.